These 27 T cell receptor beta chains originate from one sample sequenced in a study of beta chain features in type 1 diabetes. Study observations and caveats: Shortening of TCRB CDR3s, moderate but significant, appeared in all four CD4+ subsets of Type 1 diabetes patients.

What was sequenced were expressed TCRB transcripts, since all of the isolated RNA had been reverse transcribed. Clones were read by immunoSEQ multiplex PCR, and TCRdb kept only the in-frame ones, dropping some. The data contain roughly 250,000 clones, about a fifth of them singletons. Their recognized antigens are unknown. Material: naive CD4+ T cells from blood. The origin of the receptors is a woman between 35 and 50 years old with type 1 diabetes.

This clone was found a few times. CDR3: CASSQEPRSGYTF. The CDR3 region has the DNA TGTGCCAGCAGCCAAGAACCTCGGAGCGGCTACACCTTC. The rearrangement links TRBV4-2 to TRBJ1-2; D is undetermined. Germline V lookup: CDR1 LGHNA, CDR2 YNFKEQ. The CDR3 consists of 13 residues. Between the trimmed V and J ends, which lost 0 bases and 8 bases, there was a span of 10 bases.

V is TRBV30 and J is TRBJ1-2; 9 bases map to TRBD1. Germline V lookup: CDR1 GTSNPN, CDR2 SVGIG (reference sequence). The CDR3 covers 13 residues. The V gene end was trimmed by 4 bases and the J gene end by 6 bases; junction bases not matched to a gene: 6. The chain's CDR3 is CAWNRGREDGYTF. DNA of the CDR3: TGTGCCTGGAACAGGGGGCGTGAAGATGGCTACACCTTC.

The sample holds a few counts of this clone. This chain uses TRBV2 with TRBJ2-6; D remains unclear. Germline lookup yields CDR1 SNHLY and CDR2 FYNNEI. Trimming cost V 4 bases and J 1 base, with 5 bases left between them. The CDR3 sequence is 14 residues long. CDR3 sequence reads: CASSVRSGANVLTF. The CDR3 DNA sequence: TGTGCCAGCAGTGTCAGGTCTGGGGCCAACGTCCTGACTTTC.

The chain recombines TRBV28 with TRBJ1-6; TRBD1 aligns across 7 bases. Unmatched junction bases numbered 9, after V lost 9 bases and J lost 7 bases. The CDR3 length is 14 residues. Germline V gene lookup returns CDR1 MDHEN and CDR2 SYDVKM. The CDR3 DNA reads TGTGCCAGTTCCCGGGACAGCAGAAATTCACCCCTCCACTTT. Translation: CASSRDSRNSPLHF.

The CDR3 region has the DNA TGTGCCAGCAGCCGCTCCTACGAGCAGTACTTC. Encoded protein: CASSRSYEQYF. The chain employs TRBV7-2 and TRBJ2-7; unclear D gene. The CDR3 covers 11 residues. V lost 5 bases to trimming and J lost 0 bases, with 2 bases between them. CDR1 is SGHTA, CDR2 FQGNSA, per germline.

J is TRBJ2-3 and V is TRBV4-3; D gene ambiguous. The length of the CDR3 is 13 residues. The germline gives CDR1 LGHNA, CDR2 YSLEER. V lost 4 bases and J lost 2, with 7 bases in between. The CDR3 bases are TGCGCCAGCAGCCCGACATTCACAGATACGCAGTATTTT. As protein: CASSPTFTDTQYF.

This clone has a handful of counts. This rearrangement joins TRBV15 to TRBJ2-5; no firm D call. The CDR3 is made up of 13 amino acids. The ends were cut back, 0 bases at V and 4 bases at J, with 6 bases in the middle. Germline CDR1 is LNHNV and CDR2 is YYDKDF (reference sequence). The CDR3 spells CATSRDTGETQYF. CDR3 bases: TGTGCCACCAGCAGAGACACGGGAGAGACCCAGTACTTC.

The chain couples TRBV9 to TRBJ2-1, with D perhaps matching TRBD2 (6 bases). The CDR3 consists of 15 residues. Trimming took 1 base from V and 4 from J, leaving 12 bases between them. CDR1 is SGDLS and CDR2 is YYNGEE in the germline V gene. The CDR3: CASSVMGLVYNEQFF. The DNA for the CDR3 is TGTGCCAGCAGCGTAATGGGACTGGTATACAATGAGCAGTTCTTC. Combining the CDR3 with reference TRBV9 and TRBJ2-1 gives the whole variable domain DSGVTQTPKHLITATGQRVTLRCSPRSGDLSVYWYQQSLDQGLQFLIQYYNGEERAKGNILERFSAQQFPDLHSELNLSSLELGDSALYFCASSVMGLVYNEQFFGPGTRLTVL.

This clone was counted between two and nine times. The rearrangement links TRBV7-9 to TRBJ2-5; TRBD2 is a possible D gene (6 bases). Trimming removed 5 bases at V and 0 bases at J, with 16 bases between. The CDR3 has 16 residues. Germline values: CDR1 SEHNR, CDR2 FQNEAQ (reference sequence). CDR3 region: CASSPGAAAYQETQYF. The CDR3 coding sequence is TGTGCCAGCAGCCCGGGAGCAGCGGCGTACCAAGAGACCCAGTACTTC.

This clone was picked up one time. The chain has TRBV11-2 and TRBJ2-1, with 12 positions matching TRBD2. Germline CDR1 and CDR2: SGHAT and FQNNGV. The CDR3 spans 16 residues. J gave up 3 bases and V 4 bases, and 4 bases lay outside the gene matches. CDR3 nucleotides: TGTGCCAGCAGCTCCCCGACTAGCGGGAGCTACAATGAGCAGTTCTTC. Translated, it gives CASSSPTSGSYNEQFF.

This clone came up a few times. The chain has TRBV18 and TRBJ1-5; no clear D. This CDR3 is built from 14 residues. V shed 2 bases and J shed 5 bases, with 10 bases lying between them. Germline lookup yields CDR1 KGHSH and CDR2 LQKENI. The DNA of the CDR3 is TGTGCCAGCTCACCAGAGGGAGGCCATCAGCCCCAGCATTTT. Translating gives CASSPEGGHQPQHF.

This clone has only a few counts. V and J are TRBV27 and TRBJ1-2; D unresolved. The CDR3 spans 13 residues. The V gene lost 3 bases and the J gene lost 4 bases, with 9 bases spanning the gap. From germline, CDR1 is MNHEY and CDR2 SMNVEV (reference sequence). The CDR3: CASSLRGSYGYTF. The CDR3 DNA reads TGTGCCAGCAGTTTGCGGGGAAGCTATGGCTACACCTTC.

The rearrangement links TRBV2 to TRBJ1-6; D is possibly TRBD1 (5 bases). CDR3 length equals 14 residues. Per the germline V gene, CDR1 is SNHLY and CDR2 is FYNNEI. Trimming cost V 5 bases and J 9 bases, with 14 bases left between them. The CDR3 sequence is CASSPGQGRSPLHF. CDR3 in DNA: TGTGCCAGCAGTCCTGGACAAGGGCGTTCACCCCTCCACTTT.

This clone was observed a few times. The CDR3 sequence: CSVEALGHPGYGYTF. CDR3 DNA: TGCAGCGTTGAAGCATTGGGACACCCGGGCTATGGCTACACCTTC. The V gene is TRBV29-1, the J gene TRBJ1-2; D might be TRBD1 (6 bases). The CDR3 consists of 15 residues. Trimming cost V 1 base and J 4 bases, with 16 bases left between them. The germline V gene has CDR1 SQVTM and CDR2 ANQGSEA.

V and J are TRBV9 and TRBJ2-5, with TRBD2 matching over 9 bases. This CDR3 has 19 amino acids. Germline V CDR1 and CDR2: SGDLS, YYNGEE. The trim removed 4 bases at V and 3 bases at J, leaving 19 bases unmatched. Written as DNA, the CDR3 is TGTGCCAGCAGCTCCCGACGAGGTAAACCTGCTAGCGGGGAAGAGACCCAGTACTTC. This translates into CASSSRRGKPASGEETQYF.

This clone was seen only a few times. V usage is TRBV29-1 and J usage is TRBJ2-1, with 7 bases that match TRBD2. The CDR3 spans 11 residues. CDR1 SQVTM and CDR2 ANQGSEA come from the germline V gene. V lost 7 bases and J lost 12; bases outside the gene matches: 9. CDR3 nucleotides: TGCAGCGCCTCGGGGAGGGATCTGCAGTTCTTC. It yields the protein CSASGRDLQFF.

This chain uses TRBV5-6 with TRBJ2-2; D perhaps matches TRBD2 (5 bases). CDR3 length: 14 amino acids. V was cut by 4 bases and J by 1 base, with 8 bases left in between. Germline V gene sequence: CDR1 SGHDT, CDR2 YYEEEE. The CDR3 spells CASSPGLNTGELFF. The CDR3, as DNA: TGTGCCAGCAGCCCAGGACTGAACACCGGGGAGCTGTTTTTT.

This clone has a single count. This CDR3 is also generated by other DNA sequences in the sample. The J gene is TRBJ2-7, the V gene TRBV18; 7 nucleotides align to TRBD1. V lost 6 bases and J lost 3; bases outside the gene matches: 5. The germline V gene encodes CDR1 KGHSH and CDR2 LQKENI. CDR3 length: 13 amino acids. CDR3 sequence (DNA): TGTGCCAGCTCGCCGGGACAGCACTACGAGCAGTACTTC. It translates to CASSPGQHYEQYF. Full variable domain (rest looked up from reference TRBV18 and TRBJ2-7): NAGVMQNPRHLVRRRGQEARLRCSPMKGHSHVYWYRQLPEEGLKFMVYLQKENIIDESGMPKERFSAEFPKEGPSILRIQQVVRGDSAAYFCASSPGQHYEQYFGPGTRLTVT.

This clone was recorded a few times. The V call is TRBV9, the J call TRBJ2-5, with 7 bases matching TRBD2. The CDR3 spans 15 residues. Germline CDR1 is SGDLS and CDR2 is YYNGEE. V lost 4 bases, J lost 7 bases, and 13 bases stayed unmatched. CDR3 DNA sequence: TGTGCCAGCAGCCCCAGGCCTAGCGGCACGAGGACCCAGTACTTC. Its translation: CASSPRPSGTRTQYF.

The chain employs TRBV4-3 and TRBJ2-5; D perhaps matches TRBD2 (6 bases). The CDR3 runs 18 residues. V lost 1 base to trimming and J lost 1 base, with 19 bases between them. Germline CDR1 reads LGHNA; CDR2 reads YSLEER. CDR3: CASSQASWEEQTQETQYF. The CDR3 bases are TGCGCCAGCAGCCAAGCGTCATGGGAGGAGCAAACCCAAGAGACCCAGTACTTC.

Only a few counts were recorded for this clone. The chain joins TRBV9 to TRBJ1-2; the match to TRBD1 covers 8 bases. Trimming cost V 2 bases and J 4 bases; bases outside gene matches: 7. This CDR3 has 15 residues. CDR1 is SGDLS and CDR2 is YYNGEE in the germline V gene. CDR3 in DNA: TGTGCCAGCAGCGTCTTCGAACAGGGGGGCTATGGCTACACCTTC. Translating gives CASSVFEQGGYGYTF.

This clone has a handful of counts. The chain uses TRBV5-1 and TRBJ2-3; weak D call: TRBD2 (6 bases). Germline V gives CDR1 SGHRS, CDR2 YFSETQ. The V and J ends lost 3 bases and 0 bases respectively, with 14 bases between them. The CDR3 runs 16 residues. This CDR3 is CASSSLAEISTDTQYF. The CDR3 region has the DNA TGCGCCAGCAGCTCCTTAGCGGAGATTAGCACAGATACGCAGTATTTT.

This chain uses TRBV18 with TRBJ2-5, with TRBD2 matching 8 bases. The CDR3 has 14 amino acids. CDR1 and CDR2 from the germline V gene are KGHSH and LQKENI. Germline trimming cut 2 bases from V and 5 bases from J; bases unmatched to any gene: 4. CDR3 coding DNA: TGTGCCAGCTCACCATTGGCTAGCGGGGAGACCCAGTACTTC. It codes for CASSPLASGETQYF.

This clone turned up a few times. CDR3 in amino acids: CASSDRGVTDTQYF. The CDR3 region has the DNA TGTGCCAGCAGCGACAGGGGGGTTACAGATACGCAGTATTTT. The rearrangement links TRBV25-1 to TRBJ2-3; 9 nucleotides match TRBD1. In germline, CDR1 is MGHDK, CDR2 SYGVNS. The V and J ends lost 6 bases and 3 bases, in that order; junction bases with no gene match: 4. The CDR3 consists of 14 residues.

The gene calls are TRBV28 and TRBJ2-1, with 9 positions matching TRBD1. CDR1 and CDR2 (germline): MDHEN, SYDVKM. The CDR3 covers 14 residues. Trimming cost V 7 bases and J 9 bases; bases outside gene matches: 10. CDR3 nucleotides: TGTGCCAGCATCAAACACGGGACAGGGACTGAGCAGTTCTTC. Translating it yields CASIKHGTGTEQFF.

This clone was found a few times. The gene calls are TRBV5-4 and TRBJ2-5, with 7 bases fitting TRBD2. This CDR3 is 14 amino acids long. V lost 5 bases and J lost 1; bases outside the gene matches: 5. Germline values: CDR1 SGHNT, CDR2 YYREEE (reference sequence). Here the CDR3 reads CASSWTSSQETQYF. CDR3 sequence (DNA): TGTGCCAGCAGTTGGACTAGTTCCCAAGAGACCCAGTACTTC.

The chain is built from TRBV19 and TRBJ2-7; the match to TRBD1 covers 10 bases. V was pared by 6 bases and J by 3 bases, with 8 bases of the junction left unmatched. Germline V gene data show CDR1 as LNHDA and CDR2 as SQIVND (reference sequence). CDR3 length equals 15 residues. Written as DNA, the CDR3 is TGTGCCAGTAGCAGCGTCGGGACAGGGGTCTACGAGCAGTACTTC. It codes for CASSSVGTGVYEQYF.